The rows below give T cell receptor beta chains drawn from one sample of a study of siplizumab effects on memory and regulatory T cells. The table came from immunoSEQ multiplex PCR; TCRdb's copy has only in-frame clones and leaves some out. The top ten hold roughly 0.3% of the sample, which has about 94,000 clones, 94% seen once. The specimen was non-Treg CD4+ T cells sorted from blood. The origin of the receptors is a human donor in good health. Each CDR3 is given with its conserved first and last residue. The D gene is left open where the match is weak. Clone size is not always given. Where it is, it says once, few, many or a class for expanded clones.

v_gene: TRBV29-1; d_gene: .; len: 11; j_gene: TRBJ1-1; abundance: .; CDR3nt: TGCAGCGTTGGTGCGACATCTGAAGCTTTCTTT; CDR3aa: CSVGATSEAFF
v_gene: TRBV6-5; d_gene: .; len: 15; j_gene: TRBJ1-2; abundance: .; CDR3nt: TGTGCCAGCACCGAAGCAAGGGGTGTCACCTATGGCTACACCTTC; CDR3aa: CASTEARGVTYGYTF
v_gene: TRBV7-6; d_gene: TRBD2; len: 14; j_gene: TRBJ2-5; abundance: .; CDR3nt: TGTGCCAGCAGCCAGCAGACTAGCGGGGAGACCCAGTACTTC; CDR3aa: CASSQQTSGETQYF
v_gene: TRBV5-6; d_gene: .; len: 14; j_gene: TRBJ1-2; abundance: .; CDR3nt: TGTGCCAGCAGAAGGCAGGGGAGGAACTATGGCTACACCTTC; CDR3aa: CASRRQGRNYGYTF
v_gene: TRBV11-2; d_gene: .; len: 17; j_gene: TRBJ2-7; abundance: .; CDR3nt: TGTGCCAGCAGCTTATTTCCCACCGAATTTAGCTCCTACGAGCAGTACTTC; CDR3aa: CASSLFPTEFSSYEQYF
v_gene: TRBV5-4; d_gene: .; len: 13; j_gene: TRBJ1-1; abundance: .; CDR3nt: TGTGCCAGCAGCTTGGCATTAGACACTGAAGCTTTCTTT; CDR3aa: CASSLALDTEAFF
v_gene: TRBV2; d_gene: TRBD1; len: 13; j_gene: TRBJ1-2; abundance: .; CDR3nt: TGTGCCAGCAGTACCGACAGGGGCGATGGCTACACCTTC; CDR3aa: CASSTDRGDGYTF
v_gene: TRBV9; d_gene: .; len: 16; j_gene: TRBJ2-2; abundance: .; CDR3nt: TGTGCCAGCAGCGGACCCGGGACGATCATCACCGGGGAGCTGTTTTTT; CDR3aa: CASSGPGTIITGELFF
v_gene: TRBV20-1; d_gene: .; len: 11; j_gene: TRBJ1-2; abundance: .; CDR3nt: TGCAGTGCCCATGGCCTAGTTGGCTACACCTTC; CDR3aa: CSAHGLVGYTF
v_gene: TRBV9; d_gene: TRBD1; len: 15; j_gene: TRBJ1-5; abundance: .; CDR3nt: TGTGCCAGCAGCGTCTCCGGGACAGGGGCTCAGCCCCAGCATTTT; CDR3aa: CASSVSGTGAQPQHF
v_gene: TRBV5-4; d_gene: .; len: 14; j_gene: TRBJ2-2; abundance: .; CDR3nt: TGTGCCAGCAGCTTCGACCTGAACACCGGGGAGCTGTTTTTT; CDR3aa: CASSFDLNTGELFF
v_gene: TRBV30; d_gene: .; len: 12; j_gene: TRBJ2-7; abundance: .; CDR3nt: TGTGCCTGGAGCAGGACCCAGGGCGAGCAGTACTTC; CDR3aa: CAWSRTQGEQYF
v_gene: TRBV6-1; d_gene: .; len: 15; j_gene: TRBJ1-2; abundance: .; CDR3nt: TGTGCCAGCAGGAGCTTGAAGTTAGCTAACTATGGCTACACCTTC; CDR3aa: CASRSLKLANYGYTF
v_gene: TRBV30; d_gene: .; len: 13; j_gene: TRBJ2-5; abundance: .; CDR3nt: TGTGCCTGGAGTGTACTTGGGCTAGAGACCCAGTACTTC; CDR3aa: CAWSVLGLETQYF
v_gene: TRBV11-2; d_gene: .; len: 13; j_gene: TRBJ1-5; abundance: .; CDR3nt: TGTGCCAGCAGCTCCCGAGGGGGTCAGCCCCAGCATTTT; CDR3aa: CASSSRGGQPQHF
v_gene: TRBV5-1; d_gene: .; len: 15; j_gene: TRBJ2-7; abundance: once; CDR3nt: TGCGCCAGCAGCTCCACTCCGGGCGGGAACTACGAGCAGTACTTC; CDR3aa: CASSSTPGGNYEQYF
v_gene: TRBV14; d_gene: TRBD2; len: 12; j_gene: TRBJ2-1; abundance: few; CDR3nt: TGTGCCAGCAGCGGCCTAGCGGGACCGCAGTTCTTC; CDR3aa: CASSGLAGPQFF
v_gene: TRBV27; d_gene: TRBD2; len: 16; j_gene: TRBJ2-1; abundance: .; CDR3nt: TGTGCCAGCACTCGGGGGGGGGCAGGGGTCTACAATGAGCAGTTCTTC; CDR3aa: CASTRGGAGVYNEQFF
v_gene: TRBV5-4; d_gene: .; len: 16; j_gene: TRBJ2-7; abundance: .; CDR3nt: TGTGCCAGCAGCTTGGGGGGGGGACAGCCAAACTACGAGCAGTACTTC; CDR3aa: CASSLGGGQPNYEQYF
v_gene: TRBV6-5; d_gene: TRBD2; len: 15; j_gene: TRBJ2-3; abundance: .; CDR3nt: TGTGCCAGCACCGCGACTAGCGGGCACACAGATACGCAGTATTTT; CDR3aa: CASTATSGHTDTQYF
v_gene: TRBV11-2; d_gene: .; len: 13; j_gene: TRBJ1-2; abundance: once; CDR3nt: TGTGCCAGCAGCAAGGACAGAATGAGTGGCTACACCTTC; CDR3aa: CASSKDRMSGYTF
v_gene: TRBV5-1; d_gene: TRBD1; len: 15; j_gene: TRBJ1-1; abundance: .; CDR3nt: TGCGCCAGCAGCTTGATGGGACAGGGAGGAACTGAAGCTTTCTTT; CDR3aa: CASSLMGQGGTEAFF
v_gene: TRBV4-1; d_gene: .; len: 14; j_gene: TRBJ1-5; abundance: .; CDR3nt: TGCGCCAGCAGCCAAGCCGGGGGATCTCAGCCCCAGCATTTT; CDR3aa: CASSQAGGSQPQHF
v_gene: TRBV6-1; d_gene: TRBD2; len: 15; j_gene: TRBJ2-3; abundance: .; CDR3nt: TGTGCCAGCAGGGATAGCGGGAAACCCACAGATACGCAGTATTTT; CDR3aa: CASRDSGKPTDTQYF
v_gene: TRBV11-2; d_gene: .; len: 15; j_gene: TRBJ1-2; abundance: .; CDR3nt: TGTGCCAGCAGCTTAGAGGGGTCAGGGAACTATGGCTACACCTTC; CDR3aa: CASSLEGSGNYGYTF
v_gene: TRBV4-3; d_gene: TRBD1; len: 15; j_gene: TRBJ2-7; abundance: .; CDR3nt: TGCGCCAGCAGCTTTACGACAGGGGGCTCCCACGAGCAGTACTTC; CDR3aa: CASSFTTGGSHEQYF
v_gene: TRBV14; d_gene: TRBD2; len: 18; j_gene: TRBJ2-1; abundance: once; CDR3nt: TGTGCCAGCAGCCAAGTCGTACTAGCGGGGGGGTCGGGAAATGAGCAGTTCTTC; CDR3aa: CASSQVVLAGGSGNEQFF
v_gene: TRBV15; d_gene: .; len: 14; j_gene: TRBJ1-3; abundance: .; CDR3nt: TGTGCCACCCGACAGGTGTCCTCTGGAAACACCATATATTTT; CDR3aa: CATRQVSSGNTIYF
v_gene: TRBV5-4; d_gene: TRBD1; len: 15; j_gene: TRBJ1-1; abundance: .; CDR3nt: TGTGCCAGCAGCTTGCAGGGGGCAGCGAACACTGAAGCTTTCTTT; CDR3aa: CASSLQGAANTEAFF